These 3 T cell receptor beta chains were all obtained from the same sample, sequenced in a study of cytomegalovirus exposure and HLA in healthy donors. The PCR had 60 Vbeta and 13 Jbeta primers. Libraries were prepared by immunoSEQ multiplex PCR; TCRdb keeps only in-frame clonotypes and omits some of them. This table holds around 150,000 clones, around 79% found once. The sample consisted of PBMCs. These receptors originate from a man aged 45 to 65 in good health and CMV-seropositive.

This chain joins TRBV5-1 and TRBJ2-2; 10 nucleotides line up with TRBD1. Germline trimming cut 2 bases from V and 10 bases from J; bases unmatched to any gene: 11. The CDR3 contains 16 residues. Germline V CDR1 and CDR2: SGHRS, YFSETQ. DNA for the CDR3: TGCGCCAGCAGCTTAACCGGGACAGGGGAATGGGAGGAGCTGTTTTTT. Translating gives CASSLTGTGEWEELFF. The full variable domain, with the rest looked up from reference TRBV5-1 and TRBJ2-2, is KAGVTQTPRYLIKTRGQQVTLSCSPISGHRSVSWYQQTPGQGLQFLFEYFSETQRNKGNFPGRFSGRQFSNSRSEMNVSTLELGDSALYLCASSLTGTGEWEELFFGEGSRLTVL.

The V call is TRBV5-6, the J call TRBJ2-4, with 10 bases matching TRBD2. Germline-derived CDR1 and CDR2 are SGHDT and YYEEEE. This CDR3 has 14 amino acids. J gave up 9 bases and V 4 bases, and 7 bases lay outside the gene matches. This CDR3 reads CASSLSGGGGIQYF. CDR3 DNA: TGTGCCAGCAGCCTGAGCGGGGGGGGTGGCATTCAGTACTTC.

The CDR3 protein is CASSEGDNYEQYF. DNA for the CDR3: TGTGCCAGCAGTGAAGGGGACAACTACGAGCAGTACTTC. This chain links TRBV2 with TRBJ2-7; perhaps TRBD1 as D (6 bases). V gave up 1 base and J gave up 3 bases, with 7 bases separating them. CDR3 size: 13 residues. Germline-derived CDR1 and CDR2 are SNHLY and FYNNEI. Together with reference TRBV2 and TRBJ2-7, the CDR3 gives the full variable domain: EPEVTQTPSHQVTQMGQEVILRCVPISNHLYFYWYRQILGQKVEFLVSFYNNEISEKSEIFDDQFSVERPDGSNFTLKIRSTKLEDSAMYFCASSEGDNYEQYFGPGTRLTVT.